The source of this T cell receptor (beta chain) is a study of shared clonotypes between healthy human individuals. Across the study: There were three CD4 naive, three CD4 memory, two CD8 naive and one CD8 memory plates per donor. Study-wide findings and caveats: Among the subsets, naive ones generally showed larger estimated richness than memory ones.

The authors split each subset's genomic DNA evenly across several immunoSEQ plates. Clones were sequenced by immunoSEQ multiplex PCR, and TCRdb holds only the in-frame ones, with some missing. The repertoire has around 2.1 million clones, nearly 97% of them found once; the top ten carry 0.1% to 0.15%. In germline, CDR1 is SGDLS, CDR2 YYNGEE. This CDR3 comprises 14 residues. Worth noting for this clone: Its cognate antigen is unknown.

The clonotype was recovered from a man younger than 35 in good health. The chain is built from TRBV9 and TRBJ2-3; TRBD2 agrees at 8 bases. Sequenced material: naive CD4+ T cells sorted from blood. The subset denotes: CD45RA+ positively selected. The CDR3 region is CASGRSGILDTQYF. In DNA, the CDR3 is TGTGCTTCAGGACGTAGCGGGATTTTAGATACGCAGTATTTT.